This entry lists 13 T cell receptor beta chains sequenced from one sample in a study of blood T cell repertoires in COVID-19. The assay was immunoSEQ multiplex PCR, and TCRdb's table has in-frame clones only and misses some. Among some 90,000 clones listed, roughly nine tenths were seen once. The sample taken for sequencing was peripheral blood. Receptors originate from a man aged 50-59 years with acute or convalescent COVID-19.

The chain links TRBV19 to TRBJ2-3, with 9 bases aligning to TRBD1. Germline CDR1 and CDR2: LNHDA and SQIVND (reference sequence). The CDR3 extends over 15 amino acids. The junction had 1 base not matched to a gene; V was cut back by 3 bases and J by 0 bases. This chain's CDR3 is CASSIGTGSTDTQYF. DNA of the CDR3: TGTGCCAGTAGTATCGGGACAGGGAGCACAGATACGCAGTATTTT.

Within the sample, this clone is medium-sized. The genes are TRBV7-8 and TRBJ2-7, with TRBD1 as a possible D gene (5 bases). V was trimmed by 5 bases and J by 0 bases, leaving 14 bases between them. Germline V gene sequence: CDR1 SGHVS, CDR2 FQNEAQ. The CDR3 is 15 residues long. The CDR3 bases are TGTGCCAGCAGCCCGAATCCCACAGGCTCCTACGAGCAGTACGTC. It encodes CASSPNPTGSYEQYV.

The chain recombines TRBV11-2 with TRBJ2-5; 7 positions agree with TRBD2. The CDR3 loop spans 16 amino acids. V shed 1 base and J 1 base; nucleotides not matched to a gene: 6. Germline V gene sequence: CDR1 SGHAT, CDR2 FQNNGV. This chain's CDR3 is CASSLGRGNPQETQYF. CDR3 bases: TGTGCCAGCAGCTTAGGGCGGGGGAACCCCCAAGAGACCCAGTACTTC.

This chain connects TRBV28 to TRBJ1-5; TRBD1 might be the D (5 bases). Trimming took 6 bases from V and 0 from J, leaving 12 bases between them. The CDR3 totals 15 residues. Germline CDR1 is MDHEN and CDR2 is SYDVKM. CDR3 protein: CASRRQSYSNQPQHF. Here the CDR3 DNA reads TGTGCCAGCAGGCGACAGTCTTATAGCAATCAGCCCCAGCATTTT.

J is TRBJ1-5 and V is TRBV3-1 (or the pseudogene TRBV3-2), with D hard to call. The V gene's germline CDR1 is LGHDT and CDR2 YNNKEL (reference sequence). CDR3 length equals 12 residues. Trimming removed 3 bases at V and 6 bases at J, with 6 bases between. The CDR3 nucleotides are TGTGCCAGCAGCCAGCGGGGTCAGCCCCAGCATTTT. It translates to CASSQRGQPQHF.

The V and J genes are TRBV24-1 and TRBJ2-7; 7 bases fit TRBD2. Trimming at V came to 4 bases and at J to 2 bases, leaving 7 bases not matched to a gene. Germline V gene data show CDR1 as KGHDR and CDR2 as SFDVKD. The CDR3 extends over 15 amino acids. CDR3 loop: CATSDGDRGAYEQYF. CDR3 nucleotides: TGTGCCACCAGTGACGGAGATCGGGGGGCCTACGAGCAGTACTTC.

For the CDR3, the DNA is TGTGCCAGCTCACCGAAGGACAGTTTCGGCTACACCTTC. Amino acid sequence: CASSPKDSFGYTF. V usage is TRBV18 and J usage is TRBJ1-2; a possible D gene is TRBD1 (6 bases). The V end lost 3 bases, the J end lost 8 bases, and 13 bases lay between the germline ends. This CDR3 region has 13 residues. In germline, CDR1 is KGHSH, CDR2 LQKENI.

V usage is TRBV5-6 and J usage is TRBJ1-2; no definite D call. The CDR3 runs to 14 residues. Between the trimmed V and J ends, which lost 4 bases and 4 bases, there was a span of 14 bases. Germline lookup yields CDR1 SGHDT and CDR2 YYEEEE. CDR3 DNA: TGTGCCAGCAGCGTCCAGGAAGTGGGCTATGGCTACACCTTC. Translated: CASSVQEVGYGYTF.

Only a few counts were recorded for this clone. V is TRBV6-5 and J is TRBJ1-2; 7 bases are shared with TRBD1. Losses at the gene ends were 6 bases for V and 6 bases for J; bases not matched to a gene: 7. The V gene's germline CDR1 is MNHEY and CDR2 SVGAGI. The CDR3 runs to 13 residues. The CDR3 region has the DNA TGTGCCAGCAGGAAACAGGGGTTGGATGGCTACACCTTC. Protein sequence: CASRKQGLDGYTF.

The CDR3 region is CASSQRLAGGTDTQYF. CDR3 DNA: TGTGCCAGCAGCCAAAGACTAGCGGGAGGGACAGATACGCAGTATTTT. J is TRBJ2-3 and V is TRBV4-2, with 14 bases matching TRBD2. CDR3 length: 16 residues. Germline V gene sequence: CDR1 LGHNA, CDR2 YNFKEQ. V lost 2 bases and J lost 3; bases outside the gene matches: 1.

The V and J genes are TRBV3-1 (or the pseudogene TRBV3-2) and TRBJ2-1, with TRBD2 identical over 11 bases. With 0 bases clipped from V and 4 bases from J, the junction kept 5 bases outside the gene matches. This CDR3 has 17 residues. CDR1 is LGHDT, CDR2 YNNKEL, per germline (reference sequence). The CDR3 bases are TGTGCCAGCAGCCAAGACCCCCTAGCGGGGGGTTACAATGAGCAGTTCTTC. This codes for CASSQDPLAGGYNEQFF.

The rearrangement links TRBV28 to TRBJ1-5; D possibly corresponds to TRBD1 (6 bases). Germline V lookup: CDR1 MDHEN, CDR2 SYDVKM. There are 15 residues in the CDR3. The V end was cut by 6 bases, the J end by 0 bases, with 12 bases between. CDR3: CASRPQGFSNQPQHF. Here the CDR3 DNA reads TGTGCCAGCAGGCCACAGGGATTTAGCAATCAGCCCCAGCATTTT.

This clone showed up just once. The chain couples TRBV6-5 to TRBJ1-1; the D is unclear. There are 14 residues in the CDR3. Germline lookup yields CDR1 MNHEY and CDR2 SVGAGI. V lost 6 bases and J 3 bases, leaving 14 bases between the germline ends. The CDR3 is CASSFGGYDTEAFF. The CDR3 nucleotides read TGTGCCAGCAGCTTCGGAGGGTATGACACTGAAGCTTTCTTT.